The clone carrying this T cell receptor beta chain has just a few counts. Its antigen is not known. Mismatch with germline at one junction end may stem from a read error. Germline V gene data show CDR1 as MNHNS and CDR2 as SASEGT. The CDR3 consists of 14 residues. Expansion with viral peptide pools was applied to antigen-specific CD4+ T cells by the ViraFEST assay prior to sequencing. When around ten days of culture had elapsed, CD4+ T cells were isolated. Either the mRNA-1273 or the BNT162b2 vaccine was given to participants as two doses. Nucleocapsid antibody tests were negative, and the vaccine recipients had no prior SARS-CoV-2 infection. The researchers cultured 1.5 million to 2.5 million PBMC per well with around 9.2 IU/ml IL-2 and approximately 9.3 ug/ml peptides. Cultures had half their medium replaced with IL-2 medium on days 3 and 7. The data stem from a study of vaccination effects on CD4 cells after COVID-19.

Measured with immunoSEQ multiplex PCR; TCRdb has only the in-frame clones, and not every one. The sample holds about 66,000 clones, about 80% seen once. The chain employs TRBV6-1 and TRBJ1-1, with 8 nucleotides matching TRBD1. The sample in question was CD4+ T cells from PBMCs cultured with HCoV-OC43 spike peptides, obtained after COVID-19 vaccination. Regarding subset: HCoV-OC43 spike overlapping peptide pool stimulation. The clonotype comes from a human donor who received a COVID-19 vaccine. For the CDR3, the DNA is TGTGCCAGCAGCGAAGACAGGGGGAACACTGAAGCTTTCTTT. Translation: CASSEDRGNTEAFF.